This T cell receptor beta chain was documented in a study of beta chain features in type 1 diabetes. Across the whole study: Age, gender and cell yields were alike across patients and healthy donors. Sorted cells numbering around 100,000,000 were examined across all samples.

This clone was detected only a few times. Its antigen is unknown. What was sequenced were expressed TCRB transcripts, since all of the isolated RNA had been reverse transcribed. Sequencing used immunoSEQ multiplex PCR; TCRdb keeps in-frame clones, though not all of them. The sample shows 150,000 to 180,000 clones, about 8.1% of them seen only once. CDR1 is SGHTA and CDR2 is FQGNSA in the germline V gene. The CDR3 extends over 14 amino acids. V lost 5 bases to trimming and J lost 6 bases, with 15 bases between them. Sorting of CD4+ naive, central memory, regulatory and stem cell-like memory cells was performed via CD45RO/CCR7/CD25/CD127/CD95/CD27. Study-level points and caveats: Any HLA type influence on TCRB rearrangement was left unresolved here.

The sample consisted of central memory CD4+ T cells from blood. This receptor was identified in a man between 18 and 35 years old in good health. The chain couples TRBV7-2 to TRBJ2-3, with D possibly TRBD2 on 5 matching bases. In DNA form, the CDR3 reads TGTGCCAGCAGCATGGCCGGGATTGGGGATACGCAGTATTTT. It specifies CASSMAGIGDTQYF.